These 26 T cell receptor beta chains share one sample of origin, sequenced in a study of blood T cell repertoires in COVID-19. Profiling relied on immunoSEQ multiplex PCR, and the TCRdb table lists in-frame clones only, not all of them. Of fewer than 350,000 clones detected, approximately 85% appear once; the ten largest clones hold 7.2%. The sample was peripheral blood. The receptors here all came from a human donor in a cohort sampled during active COVID-19.

The gene calls are TRBV5-1 and TRBJ1-1; no firm D call. The CDR3 length is 15 residues. Germline V lookup: CDR1 SGHRS, CDR2 YFSETQ. V dropped 4 bases and J dropped 0 bases, with 13 bases sitting between them. This CDR3 is CASSRMTNMNTEAFF. Written as DNA, the CDR3 is TGCGCCAGCAGCCGCATGACAAACATGAACACTGAAGCTTTCTTT.

The sample holds one count of this clone. The chain recombines TRBV7-9 with TRBJ2-7, with 7 positions matching TRBD1. The germline gives CDR1 SEHNR, CDR2 FQNEAQ (reference sequence). The CDR3 spans 15 residues. The J segment lost 5 bases and the V segment lost 6 bases, leaving 13 bases of the junction unmatched. CDR3 coding DNA: TGTGCCAGCAGTCGCTCCGGGACAGCCCCCGACGAGCAGTACTTC. Protein product: CASSRSGTAPDEQYF.

The chain recombines TRBV24-1 with TRBJ2-2; perhaps TRBD1 as D (6 bases). Looked up from germline, CDR1 is KGHDR and CDR2 is SFDVKD. V shed 7 bases and J shed 0 bases, with 8 bases lying between them. The CDR3 covers 14 residues. The CDR3 loop reads CATSGTTNTGELFF. In nucleotides, the CDR3 is TGTGCCACCAGCGGGACAACGAACACCGGGGAGCTGTTTTTT.

The chain uses TRBV29-1 and TRBJ2-3, with 12 bases lining up with TRBD2. Unmatched junction bases numbered 5, after V lost 7 bases and J lost 6 bases. From germline, CDR1 is SQVTM and CDR2 ANQGSEA. This CDR3 has 13 amino acids. CDR3 nucleotide sequence: TGCAGCGCAACTAGCGGGGGGTGGGATACGCAGTATTTT. It translates to CSATSGGWDTQYF.

V gene TRBV18 combines with J gene TRBJ1-1; 8 positions agree with TRBD1. V shed 3 bases, J shed 7 bases, and the junction held 7 bases outside the gene matches. This CDR3 is built from 14 residues. Germline V gives CDR1 KGHSH, CDR2 LQKENI. Here the CDR3 DNA reads TGTGCCAGCTCACCTCAGGGGGCTGGTGGTGAAGCTTTCTTT. Its translation: CASSPQGAGGEAFF.

This chain uses TRBV30 with TRBJ2-1, with 8 bases identical to TRBD1. V was clipped by 7 bases and J by 7 bases; unmatched bases: 9. The CDR3 length is 13 residues. CDR1 and CDR2 from the germline V gene are GTSNPN and SVGIG (reference sequence). CDR3 residues: CAFIRDRQNEQFF. The CDR3 DNA reads as TGTGCCTTTATCCGGGACAGGCAGAATGAGCAGTTCTTC.

In its sample, this clone was seen once. The chain has TRBV27 and TRBJ1-2; TRBD1 agrees at 10 bases. The J segment lost 2 bases and the V segment lost 3 bases, leaving 12 bases of the junction unmatched. CDR3 length: 18 amino acids. Germline assignment: CDR1 MNHEY and CDR2 SMNVEV (reference sequence). CDR3 nucleotide sequence: TGTGCCAGCAGTTTTACCCCTCGGACAGGGGGAGGGAACTATGGCTACACCTTC. Translating it yields CASSFTPRTGGGNYGYTF.

A single count supports this clone. The V call is TRBV6-5, the J call TRBJ1-3; D unclear. The CDR3 has 14 amino acids. V was cut by 1 base and J by 0 bases, with 4 bases left in between. From germline, CDR1 is MNHEY and CDR2 SVGAGI. The CDR3 is CASSYFSSGNTIYF. CDR3 nucleotide sequence: TGTGCCAGCAGTTACTTTAGCTCTGGAAACACCATATATTTT.

The chain links TRBV28 to TRBJ1-1, with D perhaps TRBD1 (5 bases). There are 13 residues in the CDR3. The ends were cut back, 7 bases at V and 6 bases at J, with 15 bases in the middle. Germline loops: CDR1 MDHEN, CDR2 SYDVKM. The CDR3 coding sequence is TGTGCCAGCAATGATGGCAGGGTCGCTGAAGCTTTCTTT. Protein product: CASNDGRVAEAFF. The full variable domain, its missing parts supplied by reference TRBV28 and TRBJ1-1, is DVKVTQSSRYLVKRTGEKVFLECVQDMDHENMFWYRQDPGLGLRLIYFSYDVKMKEKGDIPEGYSVSREKKERFSLILESASTNQTSMYLCASNDGRVAEAFFGQGTRLTVV.

The chain employs TRBV6-4 and TRBJ2-3, with D perhaps TRBD1 (5 bases). This CDR3 has 13 residues. V was trimmed by 6 bases and J by 4 bases, leaving 11 bases between them. Germline V gene sequence: CDR1 MRHNA, CDR2 SNTAGT. DNA for the CDR3: TGTGCCAGCAGCAGGGAAGTGGCAGATACGCAGTATTTT. Translating it yields CASSREVADTQYF.

This chain uses TRBV9 with TRBJ2-5, with 10 bases lining up with TRBD2. J was trimmed by 5 bases and V by 5 bases; bases with no gene match: 6. The CDR3 has 14 residues. From germline, CDR1 is SGDLS and CDR2 YYNGEE. CDR3 sequence: CASSIAGGWETQYF. The CDR3 region has the DNA TGTGCCAGCAGTATAGCGGGGGGCTGGGAGACCCAGTACTTC.

This rearrangement joins TRBV30 to TRBJ2-1, with TRBD2 matching 8 bases. The germline V gene has CDR1 GTSNPN and CDR2 SVGIG (reference sequence). The CDR3 extends over 15 amino acids. V was clipped by 3 bases and J by 6 bases; unmatched bases: 10. The CDR3, as DNA: TGTGCCTGGAGGGCCCCTCGGGGGGGCCCCAATGAGCAGTTCTTC. Amino acid sequence: CAWRAPRGGPNEQFF.

The chain recombines TRBV19 with TRBJ2-3, with 9 bases matching TRBD1. The germline V gene encodes CDR1 LNHDA and CDR2 SQIVND (reference sequence). There are 19 residues in the CDR3. With 7 bases clipped from V and 0 bases from J, the junction kept 17 bases outside the gene matches. The CDR3 coding sequence is TGTGCCAGTAAAAAAGTTATAGGGACAGGGTCAACTAGCACAGATACGCAGTATTTT. This translates into CASKKVIGTGSTSTDTQYF.

The chain couples TRBV9 to TRBJ2-5; tentatively, D is TRBD1 (6 bases). Germline values: CDR1 SGDLS, CDR2 YYNGEE. V gave up 2 bases and J gave up 1 base, with 15 bases separating them. The CDR3 has 16 residues. CDR3 DNA: TGTGCCAGCAGCGTGGGCCAAGGACAGACCCAAGAGACCCAGTACTTC. Translation: CASSVGQGQTQETQYF.

Written as DNA, the CDR3 is TGTGCCAGTACCCCGGGACAGGGTCATCAGCCCCAGCATTTT. Protein product: CASTPGQGHQPQHF. The rearrangement uses TRBV19 and TRBJ1-5, with 9 bases aligning to TRBD1. CDR1 is LNHDA, CDR2 SQIVND, per germline (reference sequence). This CDR3 has 14 amino acids. The junction had 6 bases not matched to a gene; V was cut back by 7 bases and J by 5 bases.

This clone was seen a single time. Other DNA sequences in this sample translate to the same CDR3. The rearrangement joins TRBV19 to TRBJ2-3, with TRBD2 matching 9 bases. CDR1 and CDR2 (germline): LNHDA, SQIVND (reference sequence). V shed 3 bases, J shed 3 bases, and the junction held 4 bases outside the gene matches. CDR3 length: 15 amino acids. CDR3 in amino acids: CASSISGGSTDTQYF. CDR3 DNA: TGTGCCAGTAGTATTAGCGGGGGATCGACAGATACGCAGTATTTT.

This clone turned up a few times. The CDR3 sequence is CASSSFLNTEAFF. CDR3 coding DNA: TGTGCCAGCAGCTCGTTCTTGAACACTGAAGCTTTCTTT. The chain employs TRBV11-2 and TRBJ1-1, with no clear D. This CDR3 is built from 13 residues. The V end lost 4 bases, the J end lost 0 bases, and 6 bases lay between the germline ends. Germline V CDR1 and CDR2: SGHAT, FQNNGV.

The rearrangement links TRBV9 to TRBJ2-1, with 12 nucleotides matching TRBD2. Losses at the gene ends were 4 bases for V and 7 bases for J; bases not matched to a gene: 15. CDR1 SGDLS and CDR2 YYNGEE come from the germline V gene. The CDR3 runs 18 residues. This chain's CDR3 is CASSRLGQTSGGKNEQFF. CDR3 bases: TGTGCCAGCAGCCGGCTCGGTCAAACTAGCGGGGGGAAGAATGAGCAGTTCTTC.

The chain has TRBV7-3 and TRBJ2-1; 10 nucleotides align to TRBD2. V shed 5 bases and J 5 bases; nucleotides not matched to a gene: 3. CDR1 SGHTA and CDR2 FQGTGA come from the germline V gene. This CDR3 is built from 14 residues. The CDR3 reads CASSIAGGHNEQFF. CDR3 bases: TGTGCCAGCAGCATAGCGGGGGGCCACAATGAGCAGTTCTTC.

In its sample, this clone was seen once. The chain uses TRBV29-1 and TRBJ1-1; no reliable D call. CDR3 length: 14 residues. V was shortened by 7 bases and J by 10 bases, with 25 bases between the two germline ends. CDR1 is SQVTM and CDR2 is ANQGSEA in the germline V gene. The CDR3 reads CSGADRAVDGVAFF. The CDR3 nucleotides read TGCAGCGGGGCCGACCGGGCCGTGGACGGGGTAGCTTTCTTT.

This chain connects TRBV29-1 to TRBJ1-1, with TRBD1 identical over 7 bases. The germline V gene has CDR1 SQVTM and CDR2 ANQGSEA. Trimming cost V 3 bases and J 6 bases; bases outside gene matches: 7. The CDR3 covers 13 residues. The CDR3 DNA reads TGCAGCGTTGAGTATAGGGGGCCGTCTGAAGCTTTCTTT. This sequence encodes CSVEYRGPSEAFF.

V and J are TRBV28 and TRBJ2-1, with TRBD1 as a possible D gene (7 bases). This CDR3 is built from 13 residues. Germline values: CDR1 MDHEN, CDR2 SYDVKM. V lost 1 base and J lost 13, with 14 bases in between. The CDR3 region has the DNA TGTGCCAGCAGTTTATCGGCGGGACAGAGACAGTTCTTC. Translated, it gives CASSLSAGQRQFF.

J is TRBJ1-2 and V is TRBV19; 8 nucleotides line up with TRBD1. CDR1 is LNHDA, CDR2 SQIVND, per germline (reference sequence). The length of the CDR3 is 15 residues. V was pared by 4 bases and J by 4 bases, with 8 bases of the junction left unmatched. CDR3 protein: CASSTRQGTTYGYTF. The CDR3 nucleotides read TGTGCCAGTAGTACCAGACAGGGGACCACCTATGGCTACACCTTC.

The CDR3 bases are TGTGCCAGCAGCAGGACTCAAGATACGCAGTATTTT. Residues: CASSRTQDTQYF. The J gene is TRBJ2-3, the V gene TRBV7-3, with D possibly being TRBD2 (5 bases). Germline V CDR1 and CDR2: SGHTA, FQGTGA. V lost 5 bases and J 5 bases, leaving 8 bases between the germline ends. This CDR3 contains 12 residues.

V is TRBV19 and J is TRBJ1-1; D is uncertain. V lost 7 bases to trimming and J lost 7 bases, with 16 bases between them. CDR3 length equals 13 residues. Germline assignment: CDR1 LNHDA and CDR2 SQIVND (reference sequence). As DNA, the CDR3 is TGTGCCAGTACGTCGAGGGTTTGGAGTGAAGCTTTCTTT. It codes for CASTSRVWSEAFF.

The chain is built from TRBV6-5 and TRBJ2-1; 10 nucleotides match TRBD2. Germline assignment: CDR1 MNHEY and CDR2 SVGAGI. V was pared by 5 bases and J by 5 bases, with 3 bases of the junction left unmatched. The CDR3 consists of 14 residues. CDR3 bases: TGTGCCAGCAGTCCGGGACTAGCGAACAATGAGCAGTTCTTC. Encoded protein: CASSPGLANNEQFF.